Presented here are 15 T cell receptor beta chains from one specimen sequenced in a study of T cell changes during pregnancy in multiple sclerosis. Measured with immunoSEQ multiplex PCR; TCRdb has only the in-frame clones, and not every one. The data hold approximately 48,000 clones, with more than 90% observed a single time. Here the sequenced sample was CD8+ T cells from peripheral blood mononuclear cells, taken after pregnancy. The receptors were sampled from a female donor with multiple sclerosis, enrolled in a pregnancy study.

The chain has TRBV1 and TRBJ2-7; the table's D call, TRBD1, was not checked against the DNA. TRBV1 is a known pseudogene. The CDR3 extends over 14 amino acids. The CDR3 loop reads CTSSPGFAALEQYF. The DNA of the CDR3 is TGCACCAGCAGCCCAGGGTTTGCAGCTCTGGAACAGTACTTC.

The chain carries TRBV29-1 and TRBJ2-1, with D possibly being TRBD1 (5 bases). Germline CDR1 SQVTM, CDR2 ANQGSEA. The CDR3 is 13 residues long. V dropped 3 bases and J dropped 5 bases, with 11 bases sitting between them. This CDR3 is CSVDPQGNNEQFF. In DNA, the CDR3 is TGCAGCGTTGACCCGCAGGGAAACAATGAGCAGTTCTTC.

The genes are TRBV27 and TRBJ1-1; D is undetermined. There are 12 residues in the CDR3. Trimming took off 6 bases at V and 7 bases at J, with 12 bases between the two ends. Per germline, CDR1 MNHEY and CDR2 SMNVEV (reference sequence). CDR3: CASRAGDVEAFF. Written as DNA, the CDR3 is TGTGCCAGCAGGGCGGGAGACGTTGAAGCTTTCTTT.

The chain uses TRBV4-1 and TRBJ1-1; 7 bases match TRBD1. This CDR3 spans 13 amino acids. Unmatched junction bases numbered 1, after V lost 2 bases and J lost 4 bases. From germline, CDR1 is MGHRA and CDR2 YSYEKL. The CDR3 region is CASSQRTGTEAFF. In DNA form, the CDR3 reads TGCGCCAGCAGCCAACGGACAGGCACTGAAGCTTTCTTT.

The V and J genes are TRBV11-2 and TRBJ2-1; 12 nucleotides agree with TRBD2. This CDR3 is built from 15 residues. Trimming removed 6 bases from V and 10 bases from J; junction bases left unmatched: 10. Looked up from germline, CDR1 is SGHAT and CDR2 is FQNNGV. CDR3 nucleotides: TGTGCCAGCAGTTTGACTAGCGGGAGCGGGCGAGAGCAGTTCTTC. This codes for CASSLTSGSGREQFF.

The V gene is TRBV9, the J gene TRBJ2-3; 8 nucleotides align to TRBD2. The V gene end was trimmed by 0 bases and the J gene end by 1 base; junction bases not matched to a gene: 1. Germline CDR1 is SGDLS and CDR2 is YYNGEE. The CDR3 sequence is 15 residues long. The CDR3 sequence is CASSVDGGGTDTQYF. The CDR3 nucleotides are TGTGCCAGCAGCGTAGACGGGGGGGGCACAGATACGCAGTATTTT.

The rearrangement links TRBV4-1 to TRBJ2-2; 11 positions agree with TRBD2. The junction had 2 bases not matched to a gene; V was cut back by 4 bases and J by 1 base. In germline, CDR1 is MGHRA, CDR2 YSYEKL. The CDR3 runs 16 residues. CDR3 nucleotide sequence: TGCGCCAGCAGCCCAGGACTAGCGGGGAACACCGGGGAGCTGTTTTTT. It translates to CASSPGLAGNTGELFF.

V usage is TRBV7-9 and J usage is TRBJ2-1, with 8 bases lining up with TRBD1. The CDR3 spans 15 residues. Per the germline V gene, CDR1 is SEHNR and CDR2 is FQNEAQ (reference sequence). V lost 5 bases and J lost 8; bases outside the gene matches: 11. As DNA, the CDR3 is TGTGCCAGCAGCCAATCTGGACAGGGTTTCTATGAGCAGTTCTTC. Translating it yields CASSQSGQGFYEQFF. The variable domain in full, completed from reference TRBV7-9 and TRBJ2-1, reads DTGVSQNPRHKITKRGQNVTFRCDPISEHNRLYWYRQTLGQGPEFLTYFQNEAQLEKSRLLSDRFSAERPKGSFSTLEIQRTEQGDSAMYLCASSQSGQGFYEQFFGPGTRLTVL.

The chain recombines TRBV2 with TRBJ1-1; 7 bases agree with TRBD1. The germline CDR1 and CDR2 sequences are SNHLY and FYNNEI. V dropped 6 bases and J dropped 0; count of bases not matched to a gene: 13. The CDR3 consists of 17 residues. DNA for the CDR3: TGTGCCAGCAGAGATACAGGGGCCACGTCCTTGAACACTGAAGCTTTCTTT. Protein product: CASRDTGATSLNTEAFF.

This chain uses TRBV27 with TRBJ1-5; no reliable D call. The germline V and J ends were trimmed by 4 bases and 1 base, with 8 bases remaining between them. The CDR3 runs to 14 residues. Germline CDR1 is MNHEY and CDR2 is SMNVEV (reference sequence). CDR3 loop: CASSSSSSNQPQHF. In DNA, the CDR3 is TGTGCCAGCAGTTCGAGTAGCAGCAATCAGCCCCAGCATTTT.

This chain uses TRBV30 with TRBJ1-1; no firm D call. V was clipped by 0 bases and J by 6 bases, with 14 bases between them. The CDR3 is 14 amino acids. Germline V gene lookup returns CDR1 GTSNPN and CDR2 SVGIG (reference sequence). CDR3 bases: TGTGCCTGGAGTGTTGGCCAGATCGGAGCTGAAGCTTTCTTT. It encodes CAWSVGQIGAEAFF.

J is TRBJ1-2 and V is TRBV30, with TRBD1 matching over 8 bases. CDR1 and CDR2 (germline): GTSNPN, SVGIG (reference sequence). After removal of 2 bases from V and 3 bases from J, the junction contained 2 bases not matched to a gene. The CDR3 loop spans 13 amino acids. The DNA of the CDR3 is TGTGCCTGGAGTCCGACAGGGGACTATGGCTACACCTTC. Its protein is CAWSPTGDYGYTF.

The chain recombines TRBV29-1 with TRBJ2-1; 9 nucleotides agree with TRBD1. The trim removed 6 bases at V and 6 bases at J, leaving 12 bases unmatched. CDR1 SQVTM and CDR2 ANQGSEA come from the germline V gene. There are 15 residues in the CDR3. The CDR3 sequence: CSVGTGGARPNEQFF. CDR3 in DNA: TGCAGCGTAGGTACAGGGGGCGCACGTCCCAATGAGCAGTTCTTC.

This chain links TRBV4-1 with TRBJ2-7; 9 nucleotides align to TRBD1. This CDR3 has 15 amino acids. The germline CDR1 and CDR2 sequences are MGHRA and YSYEKL. V was pared by 1 base and J by 3 bases, with 4 bases of the junction left unmatched. The CDR3 DNA is TGCGCCAGCAGCCAAGCACGGGACAGGGTCTACGAGCAGTACTTC. Translating it yields CASSQARDRVYEQYF.

The J gene is TRBJ2-1, the V gene TRBV5-4; 7 bases line up with TRBD2. Germline lookup yields CDR1 SGHNT and CDR2 YYREEE (reference sequence). Unmatched junction bases numbered 1, after V lost 4 bases and J lost 6 bases. This CDR3 comprises 12 residues. This chain's CDR3 is CASSRTSNEQFF. For the CDR3, the DNA is TGTGCCAGCAGCAGGACTAGCAATGAGCAGTTCTTC.